Sequencing of this T cell receptor (beta chain) was carried out in a study of T cells after posttransplantation cyclophosphamide. Study-level results: Later post-transplant blood repertoires were often dominated by donor CD8+ memory clones.

A marrow graft followed busulfan-fludarabine conditioning, with cyclophosphamide on days +3 and +4. Trimming shortened V by 6 bases and J by 4 bases, and 13 bases separated the two germline ends. CDR3 length: 13 amino acids. Germline V gene data show CDR1 as MNHNS and CDR2 as SASEGT. The protocol was immunoSEQ multiplex PCR, while the TCRdb copy is restricted to in-frame clones and leaves out a portion. The sample lists thousands of clones; over 75% were seen once. Concerning this clone itself: The antigen remains unidentified.

This chain connects TRBV6-1 to TRBJ2-7, with a tentative D call TRBD2 (5 bases). The sequencing here drew on CD4+ T cells sorted from blood, taken around 370 days after allogeneic stem cell transplant with posttransplant cyclophosphamide. This sequence was found in a male patient aged 50 to 59 who received an allogeneic stem cell transplant from a related donor and was CMV-positive. These T cells may partly come from the graft donor. This CDR3 is CASREKEAYEQYF. The CDR3 nucleotides are TGTGCCAGCAGGGAAAAGGAGGCATACGAGCAGTACTTC.